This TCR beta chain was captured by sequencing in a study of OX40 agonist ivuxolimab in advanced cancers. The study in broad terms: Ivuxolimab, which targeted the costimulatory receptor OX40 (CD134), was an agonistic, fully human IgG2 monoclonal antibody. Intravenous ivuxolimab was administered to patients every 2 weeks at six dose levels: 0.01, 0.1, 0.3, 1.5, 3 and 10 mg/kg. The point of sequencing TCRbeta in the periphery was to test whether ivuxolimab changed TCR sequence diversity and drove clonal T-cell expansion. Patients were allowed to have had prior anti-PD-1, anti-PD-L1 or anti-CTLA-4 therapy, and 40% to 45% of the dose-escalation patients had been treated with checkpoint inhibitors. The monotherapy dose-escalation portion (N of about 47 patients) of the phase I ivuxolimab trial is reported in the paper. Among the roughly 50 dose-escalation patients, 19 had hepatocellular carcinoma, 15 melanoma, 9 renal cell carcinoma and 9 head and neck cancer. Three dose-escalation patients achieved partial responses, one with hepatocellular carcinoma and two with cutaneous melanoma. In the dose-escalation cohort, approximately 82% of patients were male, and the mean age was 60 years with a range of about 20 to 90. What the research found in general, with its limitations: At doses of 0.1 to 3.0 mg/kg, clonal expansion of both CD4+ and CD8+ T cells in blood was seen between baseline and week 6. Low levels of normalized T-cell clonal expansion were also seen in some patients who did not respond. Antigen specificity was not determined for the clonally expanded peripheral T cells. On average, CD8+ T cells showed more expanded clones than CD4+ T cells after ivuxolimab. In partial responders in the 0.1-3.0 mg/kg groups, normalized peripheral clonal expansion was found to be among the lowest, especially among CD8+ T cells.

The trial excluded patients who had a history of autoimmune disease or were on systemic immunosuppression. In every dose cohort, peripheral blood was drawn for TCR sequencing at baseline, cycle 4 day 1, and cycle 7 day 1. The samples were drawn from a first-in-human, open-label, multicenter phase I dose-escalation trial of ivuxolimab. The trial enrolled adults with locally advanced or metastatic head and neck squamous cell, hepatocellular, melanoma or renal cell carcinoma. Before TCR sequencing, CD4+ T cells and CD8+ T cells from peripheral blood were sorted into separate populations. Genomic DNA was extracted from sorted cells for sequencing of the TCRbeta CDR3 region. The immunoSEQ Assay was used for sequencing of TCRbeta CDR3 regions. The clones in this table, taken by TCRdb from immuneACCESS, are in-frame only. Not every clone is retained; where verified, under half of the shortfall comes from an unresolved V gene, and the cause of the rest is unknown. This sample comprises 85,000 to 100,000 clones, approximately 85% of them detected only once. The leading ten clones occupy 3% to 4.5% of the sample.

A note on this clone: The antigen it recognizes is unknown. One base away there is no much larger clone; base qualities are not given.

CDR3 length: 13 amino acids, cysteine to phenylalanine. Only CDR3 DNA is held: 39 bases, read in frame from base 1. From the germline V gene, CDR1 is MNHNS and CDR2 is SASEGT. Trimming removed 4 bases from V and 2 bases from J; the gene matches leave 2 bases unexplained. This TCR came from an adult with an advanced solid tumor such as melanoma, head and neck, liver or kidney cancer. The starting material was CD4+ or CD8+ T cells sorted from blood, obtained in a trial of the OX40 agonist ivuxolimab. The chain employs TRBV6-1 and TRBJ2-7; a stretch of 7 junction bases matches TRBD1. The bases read TGTGCCAGCAGTGGGGACAGCGCCTACGAGCAGTACTTC. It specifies CASSGDSAYEQYF.